This TCR beta chain was captured in a study of blood T cell repertoires in COVID-19. As for the study in general: T cells, B-cell-depleted T cells, or PBMCs provided the cDNA or gDNA that served as material.

The CDR3 has 15 amino acids. The germline CDR1 and CDR2 sequences are LGHDT and YNNKEL (reference sequence). V lost 0 bases and J 7 bases, leaving 12 bases between the germline ends. Authors' methods: Estimation of nucleated cell counts relied on the amplification of reference gene primers. Data came from immunoSEQ multiplex PCR; TCRdb stores just in-frame clones and leaves some out. For V, J and clone size, that table is used; D and trimming come from the DNA. This sample yields under 200,000 clones, of which approximately 88% are seen a single time; about 8.8% belongs to the top ten. The chain uses TRBV3-1 (or the pseudogene TRBV3-2) and TRBJ1-4, with D tentatively TRBD1 (5 bases). Sequencing was carried out using PBMCs or T cells enriched from blood (not recorded which). The clonotype originates from a woman younger than 35 who had recovered from COVID-19. CDR3 protein: CASSQDQGMGEKLFF. The CDR3 DNA is TGTGCCAGCAGCCAAGATCAGGGTATGGGTGAAAAACTGTTTTTT.